Following are 18 T cell receptor beta chains from one sample sequenced in a study of shared clonotypes between healthy human individuals. Produced via immunoSEQ multiplex PCR; TCRdb's table is partial and in-frame only. The sample includes more than 1,200,000 clones, around 98.5% of them seen just once. The sequencing input was naive CD4+ T cells sorted from blood. Subset noted: CD45RA+ positively selected. The receptor source for this set is a man younger than 45 in good health.

The chain recombines TRBV7-9 with TRBJ2-2; D is ambiguous. V was clipped by 10 bases and J by 6 bases, with 3 bases between them. Looked up from germline, CDR1 is SEHNR and CDR2 is FQNEAQ (reference sequence). This CDR3 contains 9 residues. In nucleotides, the CDR3 is TGTGCCACCGCCGGGGAGCTGTTTTTT. This sequence encodes CATAGELFF.

This clone appeared once. The V call is TRBV6-1, the J call TRBJ2-7; a possible D gene is TRBD1 (5 bases). This CDR3 region has 16 residues. Germline CDR1 MNHNS, CDR2 SASEGT. V was shortened by 3 bases and J by 0 bases, with 15 bases between the two germline ends. The CDR3 nucleotides read TGTGCCAGCAGTGACAGGGCCAACACTCGCTCCTACGAGCAGTACTTC. Translated: CASSDRANTRSYEQYF.

This chain connects TRBV13 to TRBJ1-3, with a weak D call TRBD1 (5 bases). The CDR3 contains 16 residues. V was trimmed by 0 bases and J by 4 bases, leaving 13 bases between them. Germline values: CDR1 PRHDT, CDR2 FYEKMQ (reference sequence). CDR3 in DNA: TGTGCCAGCAGCTTAGGGGGACGTTCAACCGGAAACACCATATATTTT. Amino acid sequence: CASSLGGRSTGNTIYF.

Regarding this clone: Other DNA sequences in the sample encode the same CDR3. The chain combines TRBV9 with TRBJ2-1; D is possibly TRBD2 (5 bases). CDR1 and CDR2 from the germline V gene are SGDLS and YYNGEE. The CDR3 extends over 15 amino acids. V dropped 4 bases and J dropped 3 bases, with 14 bases sitting between them. The CDR3 sequence: CASSPGVGSYNEQFF. As DNA, the CDR3 is TGTGCCAGCAGCCCCGGGGTAGGTAGCTACAATGAGCAGTTCTTC.

The V and J genes are TRBV7-9 and TRBJ2-5; TRBD2 aligns across 9 bases. Germline loops: CDR1 SEHNR, CDR2 FQNEAQ (reference sequence). There are 16 residues in the CDR3. J was trimmed by 0 bases and V by 5 bases; bases with no gene match: 7. The CDR3 spells CASSPNSGGYQETQYF. DNA of the CDR3: TGTGCCAGCAGCCCTAACAGCGGGGGGTACCAAGAGACCCAGTACTTC.

The V and J genes are TRBV6-5 and TRBJ1-5, with 9 nucleotides matching TRBD1. Germline V gene data show CDR1 as MNHEY and CDR2 as SVGAGI. The CDR3 extends over 14 amino acids. V lost 5 bases and J lost 7; bases outside the gene matches: 6. The CDR3 coding sequence is TGTGCCAGCAGTCACAGGGGGCTAAAACAGCCCCAGCATTTT. Amino acid sequence: CASSHRGLKQPQHF.

V gene TRBV19 combines with J gene TRBJ1-1, with a possible D match to TRBD1 (6 bases). Germline CDR1 reads LNHDA; CDR2 reads SQIVND (reference sequence). The V gene lost 5 bases and the J gene lost 1 base, with 14 bases spanning the gap. This CDR3 contains 15 residues. CDR3 nucleotides: TGTGCCAGTAGTCTGACCGGGACACGGAACACTGAAGCTTTCTTT. Its translation is CASSLTGTRNTEAFF.

The rearrangement uses TRBV18 and TRBJ2-1, with D possibly matching TRBD2 (6 bases). V lost 2 bases and J 8 bases, leaving 22 bases between the germline ends. There are 17 residues in the CDR3. Germline loops: CDR1 KGHSH, CDR2 LQKENI. This CDR3 is CASSPNPMTSMSYEQFF. The DNA of the CDR3 is TGTGCCAGCTCACCAAACCCCATGACTAGTATGTCTTATGAGCAGTTCTTC.

The CDR3, as DNA: TGTGCCACCAGCAGCGCGTTACTACAGGCCAGATCCTACAATGAGCAGTTCTTC. It translates to CATSSALLQARSYNEQFF. V usage is TRBV15 and J usage is TRBJ2-1; D perhaps matches TRBD1 (5 bases). The ends were cut back, 3 bases at V and 1 base at J, with 19 bases in the middle. This CDR3 comprises 18 residues. The V gene's germline CDR1 is LNHNV and CDR2 YYDKDF (reference sequence).

The chain has TRBV7-2 and TRBJ2-5; D not resolved. V lost 5 bases to trimming and J lost 1 base, with 11 bases between them. The CDR3 contains 14 residues. CDR1 is SGHTA and CDR2 is FQGNSA in the germline V gene. CDR3 region: CASSHRGPQETQYF. Written as DNA, the CDR3 is TGTGCCAGCAGCCACCGTGGGCCCCAAGAGACCCAGTACTTC.

This chain links TRBV28 with TRBJ1-1; D uncertain. Per germline, CDR1 MDHEN and CDR2 SYDVKM. Trimming shortened V by 4 bases and J by 3 bases, and 15 bases separated the two germline ends. This CDR3 has 15 residues. CDR3 protein: CASSSPGEFYTEAFF. The CDR3 bases are TGTGCCAGCAGTTCCCCCGGGGAGTTCTACACTGAAGCTTTCTTT.

The CDR3: CASSKPTHSNQPQHF. The CDR3 DNA is TGTGCCAGTAGTAAACCCACCCATAGCAATCAGCCCCAGCATTTT. The chain joins TRBV19 to TRBJ1-5; D ambiguous. Trimming pared 4 bases from V and 0 bases from J, leaving 10 bases between. The length of the CDR3 is 15 residues. Germline values: CDR1 LNHDA, CDR2 SQIVND (reference sequence).

This clone appeared once. The J gene is TRBJ2-7, the V gene TRBV5-1; 12 positions match TRBD2. J was trimmed by 9 bases and V by 1 base; bases with no gene match: 17. CDR1 and CDR2 from the germline V gene are SGHRS and YFSETQ. The CDR3 has 18 residues. The CDR3 loop reads CASSLSPSGRDDTTGQYF. The CDR3 bases are TGCGCCAGCAGCTTGTCGCCTAGCGGGAGGGACGACACGACGGGGCAGTACTTC.

The rearrangement uses TRBV2 and TRBJ1-2; unclear D gene. This CDR3 has 12 residues. CDR1 and CDR2 (germline): SNHLY, FYNNEI. Trimming shortened V by 6 bases and J by 8 bases, and 13 bases separated the two germline ends. The CDR3 loop reads CASSSTGKGYTF. For the CDR3, the DNA is TGTGCCAGCAGCTCGACCGGCAAGGGCTACACCTTC.

V usage is TRBV7-7 and J usage is TRBJ2-2, with D possibly TRBD1 on 6 matching bases. This CDR3 has 14 amino acids. Looked up from germline, CDR1 is SSHAT and CDR2 is FNYEAQ (reference sequence). V lost 7 bases and J 1 base, leaving 10 bases between the germline ends. The chain's CDR3 is CASMGRGNTGELFF. In DNA form, the CDR3 reads TGTGCCAGCATGGGCAGGGGGAACACCGGGGAGCTGTTTTTT. Variable domain in full (rest from reference TRBV7-7 and TRBJ2-2): GAGVSQSPRYKVTKRGQDVTLRCDPISSHATLYWYQQALGQGPEFLTYFNYEAQPDKSGLPSDRFSAERPEGSISTLTIQRTEQRDSAMYRCASMGRGNTGELFFGEGSRLTVL.

Written as DNA, the CDR3 is TGTGCCAGCAGTGCACAGAACAGAGGGAGGTTTGGAAATGAGCAGTTCTTC. Translating gives CASSAQNRGRFGNEQFF. The chain links TRBV6-1 to TRBJ2-1; a weak D match, TRBD2 (6 bases). Germline V gene data show CDR1 as MNHNS and CDR2 as SASEGT. The CDR3 runs 17 residues. V was shortened by 4 bases and J by 7 bases, with 23 bases between the two germline ends.

The chain carries TRBV10-1 and TRBJ2-3, with 7 bases fitting TRBD1. V was clipped by 0 bases and J by 0 bases; unmatched bases: 3. This CDR3 contains 16 residues. Germline CDR1 WNHNN, CDR2 SYGVQD (reference sequence). The DNA for the CDR3 is TGCGCCAGCAGTGAGTCGACAGGGATGAGCACAGATACGCAGTATTTT. Translation gives CASSESTGMSTDTQYF.

The rearrangement uses TRBV6-6 and TRBJ1-5; tentative D call: TRBD1 (5 bases). V was cut by 1 base and J by 7 bases, with 14 bases left in between. The CDR3 is made up of 15 amino acids. CDR1 is MNHNY, CDR2 SVGAGI, per germline (reference sequence). The CDR3 spells CASSYLMGGVQPQHF. The CDR3 coding sequence is TGTGCCAGCAGTTACTTGATGGGAGGGGTACAGCCCCAGCATTTT.